Shown below are 18 T cell receptor beta chains from a single sample sequenced in a study of blood T cells in healthy people across ages. It was with a sample-barcoded 5' primer and a J-beta primer mix that a second PCR of roughly 7 to 11 cycles was run. TCRdb re-analysed the 5' RACE reads in MiXCR, keeping a single row per CDR3 protein. The repertoire includes approximately 810,000 distinct CDR3 sequences, 30% to 45% of them detected once, and 13% sits in the top ten. Source material: blood. These receptors were collected from a man aged 18 to 30 in good health.

This rearrangement joins TRBV12-3 or TRBV12-4 to TRBJ2-5, with a possible D match to TRBD2 (5 bases). Trimming cost V 5 bases and J 3 bases, with 10 bases left between them. The CDR3 extends over 13 amino acids. The CDR3 nucleotides are TGTGCCAGCAGTGGGAGCGCGGAAGAGACCCAGTACTTC. Encoded protein: CASSGSAEETQYF.

CDR3 region: CASSIRGEQGSQPQHF. CDR3 DNA sequence: TGTGCCAGTAGTATTCGGGGGGAACAGGGTAGTCAGCCCCAGCATTTT. The chain joins TRBV19 to TRBJ1-5, with a possible D match to TRBD1 (6 bases). The CDR3 extends over 16 amino acids. Trimming took off 3 bases at V and 6 bases at J, with 18 bases between the two ends. Germline loops: CDR1 LNHDA, CDR2 SQIVND (reference sequence).

The CDR3 nucleotides are TGTGCCAGCAGCTTAGCCAGCTCTGGAAACACCATATATTTT. Translating it yields CASSLASSGNTIYF. The genes are TRBV7-8 and TRBJ1-3; D is unresolved. This CDR3 is 14 amino acids long. Trimming left V 0 bases short and J 0 bases short, with 3 bases between. The germline gives CDR1 SGHVS, CDR2 FQNEAQ.

This clonotype was seen a few times. This chain links TRBV7-2 with TRBJ1-1; D is undetermined. V was pared by 5 bases and J by 1 base, with 14 bases between. CDR1 is SGHTA and CDR2 is FQGNSA in the germline V gene. This CDR3 contains 15 residues. CDR3 DNA: TGTGCCAGCAGCCCCTTTAAGGGTAGGAACACTGAAGCTTTCTTT. Encoded protein: CASSPFKGRNTEAFF.

The table lists this clonotype with a few counts. The chain carries TRBV20-1 and TRBJ2-3, with 11 bases lining up with TRBD2. The V segment lost 1 base and the J segment 4 bases; nucleotides outside the gene matches: 10. The germline gives CDR1 DFQATT, CDR2 SNEGSKA (reference sequence). The CDR3 has 17 residues. The CDR3: CSARGLPLAGEADTQYF. The CDR3 DNA sequence: TGCAGTGCTAGAGGCCTCCCACTAGCGGGGGAGGCAGATACGCAGTATTTT.

This clonotype was picked up a small number of times. The chain links TRBV9 to TRBJ2-7; D is unclear. The CDR3 runs 12 residues. V was cut by 0 bases and J by 7 bases, with 8 bases left in between. Germline V lookup: CDR1 SGDLS, CDR2 YYNGEE. The CDR3 is CASSVDWREQYF. Here the CDR3 DNA reads TGTGCCAGCAGCGTAGATTGGCGTGAGCAGTACTTC.

The chain employs TRBV5-1 and TRBJ1-4; D gene uncertain. This CDR3 spans 14 amino acids. Germline V gene data show CDR1 as SGHRS and CDR2 as YFSETQ. Trimming removed 1 base from V and 3 bases from J, with 7 bases in between. This CDR3 reads CASSLTSANEKLFF. The CDR3 region has the DNA TGCGCCAGCAGCTTGACATCGGCTAATGAAAAACTGTTTTTT.

This clonotype showed up just a few times. The chain has TRBV12-3 or TRBV12-4 and TRBJ1-3; no definite D call. V shed 7 bases and J shed 2 bases, with 12 bases lying between them. This CDR3 spans 14 amino acids. CDR3 nucleotides: TGTGCCAGCAATTCCGAGTACCCTGGAAACACCATATATTTT. Residues: CASNSEYPGNTIYF.

This clonotype was picked up many times. The gene calls are TRBV7-2 and TRBJ2-3; tentative D call: TRBD2 (6 bases). CDR3 length equals 16 residues. The V end was cut by 5 bases, the J end by 3 bases, with 18 bases between. Germline CDR1 and CDR2: SGHTA and FQGNSA. The CDR3 region has the DNA TGTGCCAGCAGCCCGCGGGGACTGCCATCGACAGATACGCAGTATTTT. It specifies CASSPRGLPSTDTQYF.

This clonotype was counted between two and nine times. J is TRBJ1-4 and V is TRBV12-3 or TRBV12-4; the D is unclear. The CDR3 covers 15 residues. The ends were cut back, 6 bases at V and 5 bases at J, with 16 bases in the middle. In DNA form, the CDR3 reads TGTGCCAGCAGGCCCTCCAGGATGCGGAATGAAAAACTGTTTTTT. Protein sequence: CASRPSRMRNEKLFF.

This clonotype has just a few counts. V and J are TRBV18 and TRBJ2-7; a weak D match, TRBD1 (6 bases). CDR1 KGHSH and CDR2 LQKENI come from the germline V gene. With 5 bases removed from V and 1 base from J, the gap between germline ends came to 12 bases. The CDR3 is 14 residues long. The CDR3 here is CASSYGQWSYEQYF. The CDR3 nucleotides are TGTGCCAGCTCATACGGACAGTGGTCCTACGAGCAGTACTTC. Based on the CDR3 plus reference TRBV18 and TRBJ2-7, the full variable domain is NAGVMQNPRHLVRRRGQEARLRCSPMKGHSHVYWYRQLPEEGLKFMVYLQKENIIDESGMPKERFSAEFPKEGPSILRIQQVVRGDSAAYFCASSYGQWSYEQYFGPGTRLTVT.

Concerning this clonotype itself: A much more abundant neighbour one base away suggests this may be a read error. The V and J genes are TRBV5-1 and TRBJ2-1, with 10 nucleotides matching TRBD1. The CDR3 spans 15 residues. Germline assignment: CDR1 SGHRS and CDR2 YFSETQ. The CDR3 DNA reads as TGCGCCGGCAGCGGCCGGGACAGGGGCGTTCATGAGCAGTTCTTC. Protein product: CAGSGRDRGVHEQFF.

This clonotype has a count of ten or more. The chain couples TRBV20-1 to TRBJ2-7; D is unclear. CDR1 is DFQATT and CDR2 is SNEGSKA in the germline V gene (reference sequence). The CDR3 length is 14 residues. Trimming shortened V by 1 base and J by 3 bases, and 13 bases separated the two germline ends. CDR3 sequence reads: CSARGARFGYEQYF. CDR3 DNA: TGCAGTGCTAGAGGGGCCCGTTTTGGCTACGAGCAGTACTTC.

The gene calls are TRBV12-3 or TRBV12-4 and TRBJ2-3, with 10 bases lining up with TRBD1. Germline trimming cut 6 bases from V and 4 bases from J; bases unmatched to any gene: 7. The CDR3 has 15 amino acids. CDR3 sequence reads: CASRARTGGPDTQYF. The CDR3 nucleotides read TGTGCCAGCAGAGCTAGGACAGGGGGGCCAGATACGCAGTATTTT.

This clonotype appeared a few times. The genes are TRBV20-1 and TRBJ1-2; possible D gene TRBD1, 6 bases. This CDR3 has 14 residues. Trimming cost V 0 bases and J 6 bases, with 14 bases left between them. Germline V CDR1 and CDR2: DFQATT, SNEGSKA (reference sequence). CDR3 nucleotides: TGCAGTGCTAGAGACCCGACAGGAGAGAATGGCTACACCTTC. Protein: CSARDPTGENGYTF.

This clonotype was found many times. The gene calls are TRBV12-3 or TRBV12-4 and TRBJ1-2; weak D call: TRBD1 (5 bases). This CDR3 region has 14 residues. V was clipped by 1 base and J by 8 bases, with 14 bases between them. The CDR3 sequence: CASSLEGPTRGYTF. The CDR3 coding sequence is TGTGCCAGCAGTTTAGAGGGACCCACTCGGGGCTACACCTTC.

This chain connects TRBV10-3 to TRBJ2-1; 9 nucleotides match TRBD1. This CDR3 is built from 16 residues. CDR1 is ENHRY, CDR2 SYGVKD, per germline. With V trimmed by 3 bases and J by 3 bases, 6 bases remained unmatched. The CDR3 DNA reads TGTGCCATCAGTGAAAGGGGGACAGGGAACTACAATGAGCAGTTCTTC. This sequence encodes CAISERGTGNYNEQFF.

This clonotype was picked up one time. This chain uses TRBV9 with TRBJ2-1; possible D gene TRBD2, 7 bases. The ends were cut back, 3 bases at V and 2 bases at J, with 12 bases in the middle. Germline CDR1 and CDR2: SGDLS and YYNGEE. This CDR3 comprises 15 residues. Written as DNA, the CDR3 is TGTGCCAGCAGCGCGGGGGGCCTTACCTACAATGAGCAGTTCTTC. Its translation is CASSAGGLTYNEQFF.